The 13 T cell receptor beta chains reported below all come from one sample, sequenced in a study of blood T cell repertoires in COVID-19. Libraries were prepared by immunoSEQ multiplex PCR; TCRdb keeps only in-frame clonotypes and omits some of them. The profile shows about 160,000 clones, 85% of them singletons. Sequenced input: peripheral blood. Source of these receptors: a human donor with acute or convalescent COVID-19. The donor label of this sample is uncertain.

This clone has just one count. The chain couples TRBV2 to TRBJ2-7; 10 bases are a match to TRBD1. Trimming at V came to 6 bases and at J to 2 bases, leaving 4 bases not matched to a gene. The CDR3 runs 14 residues. Looked up from germline, CDR1 is SNHLY and CDR2 is FYNNEI. The CDR3 loop reads CASRGQGKAYEQYF. In DNA form, the CDR3 reads TGTGCCAGCAGGGGACAGGGGAAGGCCTACGAGCAGTACTTC. The full variable domain, with the rest looked up from reference TRBV2 and TRBJ2-7, is EPEVTQTPSHQVTQMGQEVILRCVPISNHLYFYWYRQILGQKVEFLVSFYNNEISEKSEIFDDQFSVERPDGSNFTLKIRSTKLEDSAMYFCASRGQGKAYEQYFGPGTRLTVT.

The chain uses TRBV5-1 and TRBJ1-3; no clear D gene. V shed 0 bases and J shed 1 base, with 8 bases lying between them. CDR1 and CDR2 (germline): SGHRS, YFSETQ. The CDR3 runs 15 residues. The CDR3 here is CASSLGSGSGNTIYF. The CDR3 bases are TGCGCCAGCAGCTTGGGATCAGGTTCTGGAAACACCATATATTTT. Full variable domain (remainder filled in from reference TRBV5-1 and TRBJ1-3): KAGVTQTPRYLIKTRGQQVTLSCSPISGHRSVSWYQQTPGQGLQFLFEYFSETQRNKGNFPGRFSGRQFSNSRSEMNVSTLELGDSALYLCASSLGSGSGNTIYFGEGSWLTVV.

The genes are TRBV19 and TRBJ1-1; D unresolved. This CDR3 has 20 residues. CDR1 and CDR2 (germline): LNHDA, SQIVND (reference sequence). Trimming took off 7 bases at V and 8 bases at J, with 38 bases between the two ends. In nucleotides, the CDR3 is TGTGCCAGTACCCCCGGCGACTCTCGTCGTGGGAGAAACCGGGCCCGGGAAGCTTTCTTT. Protein: CASTPGDSRRGRNRAREAFF. Combining the CDR3 with reference TRBV19 and TRBJ1-1 gives the whole variable domain DGGITQSPKYLFRKEGQNVTLSCEQNLNHDAMYWYRQDPGQGLRLIYYSQIVNDFQKGDIAEGYSVSREKKESFPLTVTSAQKNPTAFYLCASTPGDSRRGRNRAREAFFGQGTRLTVV.

DNA of the CDR3: TGTGCCAGCAGTTGGGGCAACACTGAAGCTTTCTTT. Protein: CASSWGNTEAFF. The chain links TRBV6-5 to TRBJ1-1, with a possible D match to TRBD1 (5 bases). Germline loops: CDR1 MNHEY, CDR2 SVGAGI. The CDR3 length is 12 residues. Trimming stripped 4 bases from V and 2 bases from J, with 5 bases between.

In DNA form, the CDR3 reads TGTGCCAGCAGTTTATATCGCAGGGTTGGCAATCAGCCCCAGCATTTT. This codes for CASSLYRRVGNQPQHF. The chain carries TRBV28 and TRBJ1-5; weak D call: TRBD1 (5 bases). Trimming removed 1 base from V and 2 bases from J, with 12 bases in between. The CDR3 extends over 16 amino acids. Germline values: CDR1 MDHEN, CDR2 SYDVKM.

This clone was detected only a few times. The chain joins TRBV5-1 to TRBJ1-2, with D maybe TRBD1 (6 bases). V was cut by 1 base and J by 6 bases, with 16 bases left in between. The CDR3 covers 15 residues. Germline V gene data show CDR1 as SGHRS and CDR2 as YFSETQ. The CDR3 DNA reads TGCGCCAGCAGCTTGAAGGTACAGGGTGACCATGGCTACACCTTC. Amino acid sequence: CASSLKVQGDHGYTF.

The genes are TRBV6-6 and TRBJ2-5; 7 positions match TRBD1. The CDR3 loop spans 14 amino acids. J gave up 4 bases and V 4 bases, and 6 bases lay outside the gene matches. From germline, CDR1 is MNHNY and CDR2 SVGAGI (reference sequence). This CDR3 is CASSLGQIGETQYF. CDR3 nucleotides: TGTGCCAGCAGTTTGGGACAGATCGGAGAGACCCAGTACTTC.

The chain uses TRBV7-9 and TRBJ1-5; TRBD1 agrees at 7 bases. In germline, CDR1 is SEHNR, CDR2 FQNEAQ (reference sequence). V lost 5 bases and J lost 0; bases outside the gene matches: 13. CDR3 size: 18 residues. The CDR3 DNA follows: TGTGCCAGCAGCCGGGACAGCGAACGCCGAAATAGCAATCAGCCCCAGCATTTT. Amino acid sequence: CASSRDSERRNSNQPQHF. The variable domain in full, completed from reference TRBV7-9 and TRBJ1-5, reads DTGVSQNPRHKITKRGQNVTFRCDPISEHNRLYWYRQTLGQGPEFLTYFQNEAQLEKSRLLSDRFSAERPKGSFSTLEIQRTEQGDSAMYLCASSRDSERRNSNQPQHFGDGTRLSIL.

V gene TRBV5-1 combines with J gene TRBJ2-1; 12 positions agree with TRBD1. The CDR3 spans 14 residues. Germline assignment: CDR1 SGHRS and CDR2 YFSETQ. With V trimmed by 5 bases and J by 7 bases, 4 bases remained unmatched. In DNA form, the CDR3 reads TGCGCCAGCAGGGGGGACAGGGGGCTGAATGAGCAGTTCTTC. Its protein is CASRGDRGLNEQFF.

This clone was found once. The chain is built from TRBV12-3 or TRBV12-4 and TRBJ2-7, with D possibly TRBD1 on 6 matching bases. This CDR3 has 11 amino acids. Deletions cut 8 bases from V and 6 bases from J, with 11 bases between. CDR3 sequence: CASVGAGEQYF. Written as DNA, the CDR3 is TGTGCCAGCGTGGGGGCAGGCGAGCAGTACTTC.

The chain is built from TRBV19 and TRBJ2-1; D is unresolved. V was pared by 10 bases and J by 4 bases, with 11 bases between. CDR1 is LNHDA and CDR2 is SQIVND in the germline V gene (reference sequence). The CDR3 has 12 amino acids. CDR3 residues: CAIRLSYNEQFF. For the CDR3, the DNA is TGTGCCATCAGGCTTTCTTACAATGAGCAGTTCTTC.

This clone appeared a single time. CDR3 residues: CASSPDRGSPLHF. The CDR3 region has the DNA TGTGCCAGCTCACCGGACAGGGGATCACCCCTCCACTTT. This rearrangement joins TRBV18 to TRBJ1-6, with 9 bases aligning to TRBD1. The CDR3 covers 13 residues. Germline V lookup: CDR1 KGHSH, CDR2 LQKENI. V lost 3 bases, J lost 10 bases, and 1 base stayed unmatched. The full variable domain, its missing parts supplied by reference TRBV18 and TRBJ1-6, is NAGVMQNPRHLVRRRGQEARLRCSPMKGHSHVYWYRQLPEEGLKFMVYLQKENIIDESGMPKERFSAEFPKEGPSILRIQQVVRGDSAAYFCASSPDRGSPLHFGNGTRLTVT.

This clone has a count of ten or more. This rearrangement joins TRBV7-9 to TRBJ1-1; D is uncertain. The CDR3 consists of 14 residues. CDR1 is SEHNR, CDR2 FQNEAQ, per germline (reference sequence). V lost 5 bases and J 2 bases, leaving 12 bases between the germline ends. The CDR3 loop reads CASSLGGFNTEAFF. CDR3 in DNA: TGTGCCAGCAGCCTTGGCGGTTTCAACACTGAAGCTTTCTTT.